Sequencing of this TCR beta chain was carried out in a study of T-cell memory formation after mild COVID-19. The V gene lost 2 bases and the J gene lost 8 bases, with 14 bases spanning the gap. This CDR3 is built from 14 residues. Germline-derived CDR1 and CDR2 are SGDLS and YYNGEE. This clonotype was detected only a few times. Its cognate antigen is unknown. TCRdb independently ran MiXCR on the 5' RACE reads; one entry per CDR3 protein. Of some 600,000 distinct CDR3 sequences listed, roughly a sixth were seen once; the top ten hold just over 8%. Study conclusions and caveats: Whether day 37 second-wave clones are SARS-CoV-2-specific was not confirmed.

The origin of this receptor is an adult woman who had mild COVID-19 (a few samples of this study predate the infection). Cell type and time point are not known. Source material: PBMCs or a T cell subset sorted from them (not recorded which). The genes are TRBV9 and TRBJ2-1; tentatively, D is TRBD1 (5 bases). The CDR3 nucleotides read TGTGCCAGCAGCGTTCTCCAGGGTCGTGATGAGCAGTTCTTC. This translates into CASSVLQGRDEQFF.